The source of this T cell receptor beta chain is a study of sequential checkpoint blockade in melanoma. On the study more broadly: Both treatment sequences were followed by maintenance nivolumab.

Documented treatment: randomized to nivolumab then ipilimumab (arm A) or the reverse (arm B). The ends lost 3 bases at V and 3 bases at J; junction bases unmatched: 4. CDR1 is LNHNV and CDR2 is YYDKDF in the germline V gene (reference sequence). The CDR3 has 14 residues. Some clones are missing from TCRdb's copy, which holds only in-frame ones; the method was immunoSEQ multiplex PCR. The data show more than 35,000 clones, with approximately 91% seen just once and around an eighth held by the top ten. The chain employs TRBV15 and TRBJ2-7; TRBD1 matches at 8 bases. The clonotype originates from a human donor with melanoma. The material sequenced was CD8+ T cells sorted from blood (inferred from file names), taken from a patient given nivolumab and ipilimumab in sequence. Written as DNA, the CDR3 is TGTGCCACCAGCAGGGGACAGGTAGACTACGAGCAGTACTTC. Translated, it gives CATSRGQVDYEQYF. Full variable domain (remainder filled in from reference TRBV15 and TRBJ2-7): DAMVIQNPRYQVTQFGKPVTLSCSQTLNHNVMYWYQQKSSQAPKLLFHYYDKDFNNEADTPDNFQSRRPNTSFCFLDIRSPGLGDTAMYLCATSRGQVDYEQYFGPGTRLTVT.